What follows describes a single T cell receptor (beta chain). What it binds is unknown. This sample is drawn from a study of human T cells and chemical hapten exposure. Across the whole study: Mostly female, the patients presented with alopecia areata, totalis or universalis.

Whole-study results and caveats: Having alopecia, donors may respond immunologically unlike healthy people.

Time point denoted: patch test 2, 6 weeks after DPC sensitization. Indicated treatment: therapeutic diphenylcyclopropenone sensitization with weekly scalp DPC. Using its own MiXCR run on the RACE reads, TCRdb lists one record per CDR3 protein. The sample lists a few hundred thousand distinct CDR3 sequences, under 6.5% occurring once. The source was whole blood, collected in connection with sensitization to the hapten diphenylcyclopropenone (DPC). The receptor's source is a young woman with alopecia areata. Some clones in this sample may be carry-over from other donors' samples.

CDR3 bases: TGTGCCAGCAGATTGACGCAGGGGTACACCGGGGAGCTGTTTTTT. Translation: CASRLTQGYTGELFF. J is TRBJ2-2 and V is TRBV6-5; maybe TRBD1 (6 bases). Germline V lookup: CDR1 MNHEY, CDR2 SVGAGI. CDR3 length: 15 residues. Trimming took off 6 bases at V and 3 bases at J, with 14 bases between the two ends.